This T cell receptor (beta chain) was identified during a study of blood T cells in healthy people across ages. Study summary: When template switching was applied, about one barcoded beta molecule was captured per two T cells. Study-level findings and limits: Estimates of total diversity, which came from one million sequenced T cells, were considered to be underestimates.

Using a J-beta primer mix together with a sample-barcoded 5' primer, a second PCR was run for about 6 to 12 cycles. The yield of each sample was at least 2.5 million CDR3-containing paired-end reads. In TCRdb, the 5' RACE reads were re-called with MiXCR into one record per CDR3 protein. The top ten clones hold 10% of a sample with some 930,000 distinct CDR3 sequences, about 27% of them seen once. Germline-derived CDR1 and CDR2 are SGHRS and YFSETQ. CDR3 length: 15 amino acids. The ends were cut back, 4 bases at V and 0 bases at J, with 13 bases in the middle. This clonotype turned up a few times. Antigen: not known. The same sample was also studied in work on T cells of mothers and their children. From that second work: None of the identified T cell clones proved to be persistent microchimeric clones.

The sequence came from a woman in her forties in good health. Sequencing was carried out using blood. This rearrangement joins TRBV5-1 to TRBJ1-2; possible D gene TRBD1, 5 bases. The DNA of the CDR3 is TGCGCCAGCAGCCCGCAGGGACCAGCTAACTATGGCTACACCTTC. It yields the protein CASSPQGPANYGYTF.